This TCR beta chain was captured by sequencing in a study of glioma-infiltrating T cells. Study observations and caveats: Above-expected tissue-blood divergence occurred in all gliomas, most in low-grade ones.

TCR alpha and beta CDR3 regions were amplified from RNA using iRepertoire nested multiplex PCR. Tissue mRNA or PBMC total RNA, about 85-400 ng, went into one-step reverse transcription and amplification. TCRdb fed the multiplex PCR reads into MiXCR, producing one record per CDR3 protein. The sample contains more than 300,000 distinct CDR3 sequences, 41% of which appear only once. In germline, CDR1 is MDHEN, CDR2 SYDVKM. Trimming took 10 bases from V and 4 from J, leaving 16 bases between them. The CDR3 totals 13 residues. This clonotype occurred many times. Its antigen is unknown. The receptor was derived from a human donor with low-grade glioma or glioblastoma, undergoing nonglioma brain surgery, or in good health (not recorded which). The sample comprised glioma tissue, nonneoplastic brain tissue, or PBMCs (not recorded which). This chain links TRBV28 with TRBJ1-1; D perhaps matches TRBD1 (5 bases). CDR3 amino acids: CATRGQGPTEAFF. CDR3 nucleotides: TGTGCCACCCGAGGGCAGGGCCCCACTGAAGCTTTCTTT.